The sequence of this T cell receptor beta chain was determined in a study of T cells in Graves' hyperthyroidism and ophthalmopathy. Study-level points and caveats: By a 13 V-J model, ophthalmopathy was set apart from stable hyperthyroidism.

V dropped 6 bases and J dropped 5 bases, with 16 bases sitting between them. Per the germline V gene, CDR1 is MNHNS and CDR2 is SASEGT. The CDR3 runs to 14 residues. Amplified TCR beta CDR3 regions came from RNA transcripts. The HTBI primer set served for first-round RT-PCR of the TCR CDR3. TCRdb itself ran the multiplex PCR reads through MiXCR, one entry per CDR3 protein. The sample gives roughly 640,000 distinct CDR3 sequences, roughly 15% of which show up once; around 3.5% is in the top ten. This clonotype appeared many times. Its antigen remains unidentified. Lactation, pregnancy, other autoimmune disease or uncontrolled infection excluded patients. Diagnoses were established using clinical symptoms, serum thyroxine and TRAb, thyroid ultrasound and orbital computed tomography.

The chain is built from TRBV6-1 and TRBJ2-5; the D gene could be TRBD1 or TRBD2 (6 bases each). The source material was blood. This TCR derives from a woman in her thirties or forties with Graves' ophthalmopathy. The CDR3 sequence is CASREFTGRETQYF. CDR3 in DNA: TGTGCCAGCAGGGAATTCACAGGGAGGGAGACCCAGTACTTC.